Listed here are 24 T cell receptor beta chains from one sample, sequenced in a study of T cells after yellow fever vaccination. TCRdb reprocessed the 5' RACE reads with MiXCR, giving one entry per CDR3 protein. The sample shows some 400,000 distinct CDR3 sequences, around 19% of them seen only once. The material was PBMCs, obtained before the yellow fever booster vaccination. The receptors here all came from a man aged 18 to 29 who received the YFV17D yellow fever vaccine.

This clonotype was seen only a few times. This chain connects TRBV5-1 to TRBJ2-2, with 8 nucleotides matching TRBD1. Per the germline V gene, CDR1 is SGHRS and CDR2 is YFSETQ. The V and J ends lost 2 bases and 3 bases, in that order; junction bases with no gene match: 3. The CDR3 extends over 15 amino acids. CDR3 in amino acids: CASSFDRGDTGELFF. CDR3 DNA sequence: TGCGCCAGCAGCTTTGACAGGGGTGACACCGGGGAGCTGTTTTTT.

DNA for the CDR3: TGTGCCAGCTCAGCAGCGAACGGGGTTCAGGACGAGCAGTACTTC. This gives the protein CASSAANGVQDEQYF. The rearrangement joins TRBV18 to TRBJ2-7; perhaps TRBD2 as D (5 bases). V gave up 5 bases and J gave up 5 bases, with 19 bases separating them. The CDR3 has 15 residues. Germline-derived CDR1 and CDR2 are KGHSH and LQKENI.

This clonotype was observed a handful of times. This rearrangement joins TRBV7-9 to TRBJ1-1; D perhaps matches TRBD1 (5 bases). The V gene lost 5 bases and the J gene lost 0 bases, with 10 bases spanning the gap. The CDR3 has 14 residues. The germline V gene has CDR1 SEHNR and CDR2 FQNEAQ (reference sequence). Here the CDR3 reads CASSVRGLNTEAFF. The CDR3 nucleotides read TGTGCCAGCAGCGTAAGGGGCTTGAACACTGAAGCTTTCTTT.

Many counts were recorded for this clonotype. This sequence joins TRBV20-1 and TRBJ2-5; D possibly uses TRBD1 or TRBD2 (5 bases each). In germline, CDR1 is DFQATT, CDR2 SNEGSKA (reference sequence). V lost 3 bases and J 4 bases, leaving 15 bases between the germline ends. The CDR3 spans 14 residues. The CDR3 sequence is CSARGTFLRETQYF. The CDR3, as DNA: TGCAGTGCTAGGGGGACCTTTTTAAGAGAGACCCAGTACTTC.

This clonotype was seen a handful of times. The chain carries TRBV29-1 and TRBJ1-2; D unresolved. Germline values: CDR1 SQVTM, CDR2 ANQGSEA. Trimming shortened V by 1 base and J by 3 bases, and 6 bases separated the two germline ends. The CDR3 covers 12 residues. CDR3 region: CSVEGIDYGYTF. As DNA, the CDR3 is TGCAGCGTTGAAGGGATCGACTATGGCTACACCTTC.

This clonotype was recorded many times. The missing conserved phenylalanine or tryptophan at the end of this CDR3 makes a read error likely. It is unclear where the CDR3 begins or ends on the DNA, so no DNA is shown, and the CDR3 is as TCRdb lists it. V usage is TRBV5-6 and J usage is TRBJ2-4; the table calls TRBD2, which could not be checked here. Per the germline V gene, CDR1 is SGHDT and CDR2 is YYEEEE. The CDR3 adds up to 12 amino acids, both ends counted. CDR3 region: CASSLPTGPVLL.

This clonotype was detected a few times. The chain joins TRBV19 to TRBJ2-1; possibly TRBD2 for D (7 bases). Trimming cost V 7 bases and J 7 bases, with 14 bases left between them. This CDR3 contains 13 residues. From germline, CDR1 is LNHDA and CDR2 SQIVND (reference sequence). CDR3 nucleotides: TGTGCCAGTACCGTCGGGGGGCCGAATGAGCAGTTCTTC. This codes for CASTVGGPNEQFF.

The sample holds many counts of this clonotype. This chain uses TRBV7-2 with TRBJ2-2, with D hard to call. Germline lookup yields CDR1 SGHTA and CDR2 FQGNSA. V lost 5 bases and J 6 bases, leaving 10 bases between the germline ends. The CDR3 has 13 residues. The CDR3 region is CASSLFTAGELFF. CDR3 DNA sequence: TGTGCCAGCAGCCTATTTACCGCCGGGGAGCTGTTTTTT.

Only a few counts were recorded for this clonotype. The chain recombines TRBV24-1 with TRBJ2-2; 7 bases map to TRBD1. Trimming took 10 bases from V and 2 from J; bases not matched to a gene: 6. The CDR3 has 14 amino acids. Germline lookup yields CDR1 KGHDR and CDR2 SFDVKD. The DNA for the CDR3 is TGTGCCACGATGCCAGGGGGAAACACCGGGGAGCTGTTTTTT. It codes for CATMPGGNTGELFF.

In this sample, this clonotype turned up a few times. The chain is built from TRBV27 and TRBJ1-1, with D hard to call. The CDR3 runs to 13 residues. V was clipped by 7 bases and J by 3 bases, with 12 bases between them. Looked up from germline, CDR1 is MNHEY and CDR2 is SMNVEV (reference sequence). CDR3 DNA: TGTGCCAGCATTTCGGCCACCTACACTGAAGCTTTCTTT. It is translated as CASISATYTEAFF.

Only a few counts were recorded for this clonotype. The V and J genes are TRBV7-2 and TRBJ1-4; D remains ambiguous. CDR3 length: 13 residues. Germline loops: CDR1 SGHTA, CDR2 FQGNSA. Between the trimmed V and J ends, which lost 1 base and 3 bases, there was a span of 3 bases. The CDR3 region is CASSLVANEKLFF. The CDR3, as DNA: TGTGCCAGCAGCTTAGTAGCTAATGAAAAACTGTTTTTT. Combining the CDR3 with reference TRBV7-2 and TRBJ1-4 gives the whole variable domain GAGVSQSPSNKVTEKGKDVELRCDPISGHTALYWYRQSLGQGLEFLIYFQGNSAPDKSGLPSDRFSAERTGGSVSTLTIQRTQQEDSAVYLCASSLVANEKLFFGSGTQLSVL.

J is TRBJ2-3 and V is TRBV6-5; TRBD2 agrees at 8 bases. Per germline, CDR1 MNHEY and CDR2 SVGAGI. V was pared by 2 bases and J by 13 bases, with 11 bases of the junction left unmatched. The CDR3 covers 14 residues. The CDR3 nucleotides read TGTGCCAGCAGTTACGGGGGACTAGACCGGGAAAAGTATTTT. As protein: CASSYGGLDREKYF.

Written as DNA, the CDR3 is TGTGCCAGCAGTTCTAACAGGGTGATAAGCCCTGGGGCCAACGTCCTGACTTTC. It yields the protein CASSSNRVISPGANVLTF. The chain joins TRBV6-2 or TRBV6-3 to TRBJ2-6; a weak D match, TRBD1 (6 bases). V lost 4 bases to trimming and J lost 2 bases, with 18 bases between them. Looked up from germline, CDR1 is MNHEY and CDR2 is SVGEGT. The CDR3 spans 18 residues.

As for this clonotype: An end of the junction differs from the germline gene, which may be a read error. V is TRBV6-1 and J is TRBJ2-5, with TRBD1 identical over 7 bases. There are 11 residues in the CDR3. Germline V gene data show CDR1 as MNHNS and CDR2 as SASEGT. The CDR3 loop is CASSEARGPLF. The CDR3 DNA reads as TGTGCCAGCAGTGAAGCTAGGGGGCCGCTCTTC.

In DNA form, the CDR3 reads TGCAGTGCTAGAGACCGGCGGGGGGTCTACGAGCAGTACTTC. Translating gives CSARDRRGVYEQYF. The chain has TRBV20-1 and TRBJ2-7, with 8 positions matching TRBD2. V dropped 0 bases and J dropped 3; count of bases not matched to a gene: 4. Germline CDR1 and CDR2: DFQATT and SNEGSKA (reference sequence). The CDR3 sequence is 14 residues long.

Ten or more counts support this clonotype. The rearrangement uses TRBV6-5 and TRBJ2-3; 12 bases map to TRBD2. Germline-derived CDR1 and CDR2 are MNHEY and SVGAGI. The CDR3 is made up of 15 amino acids. V trimming: 8 bases; J trimming: 0 bases; junction bases outside the gene matches: 3. Here the CDR3 reads CASWTSGASTDTQYF. CDR3 nucleotides: TGTGCCAGCTGGACTAGCGGGGCCAGCACAGATACGCAGTATTTT.

This clonotype was seen more than once but under ten times. The J gene is TRBJ2-2, the V gene TRBV4-2; 8 nucleotides match TRBD2. The CDR3 runs to 15 residues. Germline CDR1 LGHNA, CDR2 YNFKEQ. With V trimmed by 5 bases and J by 5 bases, 7 bases remained unmatched. CDR3 protein: CASSGDQRGTGELFF. CDR3 in DNA: TGTGCCAGCAGCGGAGACCAGCGGGGGACCGGGGAGCTGTTTTTT.

This clonotype showed up many times. The chain couples TRBV20-1 to TRBJ2-1, with 10 bases lining up with TRBD2. The CDR3 extends over 14 amino acids. V dropped 1 base and J dropped 5; count of bases not matched to a gene: 2. Germline V gene data show CDR1 as DFQATT and CDR2 as SNEGSKA (reference sequence). The chain's CDR3 is CSARGLAGDNEQFF. The CDR3 DNA follows: TGCAGTGCTAGAGGCCTAGCGGGGGACAATGAGCAGTTCTTC.

The rearrangement joins TRBV6-1 to TRBJ1-1; TRBD1 is a possible D gene (5 bases). The CDR3 consists of 13 residues. Trimming took 4 bases from V and 1 from J, leaving 7 bases between them. CDR1 and CDR2 from the germline V gene are MNHNS and SASEGT. The CDR3 DNA follows: TGTGCCAGCAGTGGGACAACGAACACTGAAGCTTTCTTT. It translates to CASSGTTNTEAFF.

This clonotype was picked up a small number of times. The chain couples TRBV11-2 to TRBJ2-4; D is perhaps TRBD1 or TRBD2 (5 bases each). V gave up 1 base and J gave up 8 bases, with 9 bases separating them. This CDR3 has 13 residues. Germline V gives CDR1 SGHAT, CDR2 FQNNGV. The CDR3 spells CASSLAGTDIQYF. The CDR3 nucleotides read TGTGCCAGCAGCTTAGCAGGGACGGACATTCAGTACTTC.

The chain couples TRBV12-3 or TRBV12-4 to TRBJ1-1; D is unresolved. The CDR3 is made up of 14 amino acids. V was clipped by 0 bases and J by 4 bases, with 9 bases between them. The CDR3: CASSLAGRSTEAFF. CDR3 in DNA: TGTGCCAGCAGTTTAGCGGGGAGGTCCACTGAAGCTTTCTTT.

This clonotype has more than one count but fewer than ten. The rearrangement uses TRBV5-6 and TRBJ2-7; D not resolved. Trimming shortened V by 3 bases and J by 2 bases, and 12 bases separated the two germline ends. The CDR3 contains 14 residues. Per germline, CDR1 SGHDT and CDR2 YYEEEE. The CDR3 reads CASSSETSPYEQYV. In nucleotides, the CDR3 is TGTGCCAGCAGCTCCGAGACATCCCCCTACGAGCAGTACGTC.

The sample holds a few counts of this clonotype. V and J are TRBV28 and TRBJ1-5; TRBD1 agrees at 8 bases. Germline V gives CDR1 MDHEN, CDR2 SYDVKM. The junction had 6 bases not matched to a gene; V was cut back by 6 bases and J by 5 bases. The CDR3 contains 14 residues. The CDR3 DNA follows: TGTGCCAGCAGCAGACAGGGGAGTTATCAGCCCCAGCATTTT. Its translation is CASSRQGSYQPQHF. Using reference TRBV28 and TRBJ1-5 for the parts outside the CDR3, the full variable domain is DVKVTQSSRYLVKRTGEKVFLECVQDMDHENMFWYRQDPGLGLRLIYFSYDVKMKEKGDIPEGYSVSREKKERFSLILESASTNQTSMYLCASSRQGSYQPQHFGDGTRLSIL.

This rearrangement joins TRBV12-3 or TRBV12-4 to TRBJ2-1; TRBD2 aligns across 10 bases. The CDR3 runs 15 residues. V gave up 6 bases and J gave up 3 bases; unmatched junction bases: 5. In DNA form, the CDR3 reads TGTGCCAGCAGCCAAATAGCGGGGGGCTACAATGAGCAGTTCTTC. Amino acids: CASSQIAGGYNEQFF.